This TCR beta chain was recovered during a study of T cell responses to AZD1222 COVID-19 vaccine. Germline V gives CDR1 PRHDT, CDR2 FYEKMQ (reference sequence). The V gene lost 6 bases and the J gene lost 0 bases, with 18 bases spanning the gap. The CDR3 length is 16 residues. The protocol was immunoSEQ multiplex PCR, while the TCRdb copy is restricted to in-frame clones and leaves out a portion. The data show approximately 120,000 clones, approximately 90% seen once. The gene calls are TRBV13 and TRBJ2-7; a weak D match, TRBD2 (6 bases). The TCR originated in an adult in good health. This material consisted of peripheral blood, taken on day 0 of AZD1222 vaccination. The CDR3 bases are TGTGCCAGCAGTATCGGGGGTGTGGAAAGCTCCTACGAGCAGTACTTC. This gives the protein CASSIGGVESSYEQYF.